Following are 19 T cell receptor beta chains from one sample sequenced in a study of blood T cells in healthy people across ages. The use of a sample-barcoded 5' primer and a J-beta primer mix characterized a second PCR of roughly 6 to 11 cycles. TCRdb redid the calling of the 5' RACE reads with MiXCR, one entry per CDR3 protein. The top ten hold 30% to 40% of the sample, which has about 640,000 distinct CDR3 sequences, under 70% seen once. Specimen: blood. The source is a man aged 55 to 70 in good health.

To note about this clonotype: Likely a read error: the CDR3 ends without its conserved phenylalanine or tryptophan. This rearrangement joins TRBV12-3 or TRBV12-4 to TRBJ2-3, with unresolved D. Trimming took off 4 bases at V and 0 bases at J, with 14 bases between the two ends. The CDR3 covers 16 residues. The CDR3 DNA sequence: TGTGCCAGCAGTTATGGGCGAGGACGTAGCACAGATACGCAGTATTCT. It translates to CASSYGRGRSTDTQYS.

The CDR3 coding sequence is TGTGCCAGCAGTTACTTCGTGGGCAGGGGCGGCTATGGCTACACCTTC. Residues: CASSYFVGRGGYGYTF. The chain is built from TRBV6-5 and TRBJ1-2, with a weak D call TRBD1 (6 bases). Trimming cost V 1 base and J 4 bases, with 16 bases left between them. This CDR3 comprises 16 residues. Germline V CDR1 and CDR2: MNHEY, SVGAGI.

The chain uses TRBV6-5 and TRBJ2-1; 10 positions match TRBD2. The CDR3 runs to 15 residues. CDR1 is MNHEY, CDR2 SVGAGI, per germline. Trimming removed 4 bases from V and 9 bases from J; junction bases left unmatched: 9. The CDR3 nucleotides are TGTGCCAGCAGTTCCGTAAGCGGGGGGGCCGGTGAGCAGTTCTTC. Translating gives CASSSVSGGAGEQFF.

The genes are TRBV5-1 and TRBJ2-5; D gene uncertain. Germline assignment: CDR1 SGHRS and CDR2 YFSETQ. Trimming left V 2 bases short and J 11 bases short, with 16 bases between. This CDR3 has 13 residues. The CDR3 nucleotides read TGCGCCAGCAGCTTAACAAGGCTGCATGAGCAGTACTTC. Encoded protein: CASSLTRLHEQYF.

This clonotype has just a few counts. The rearrangement uses TRBV28 and TRBJ2-4, with D perhaps assigned TRBD1 or TRBD2 (7 bases each). The J call could be wrong; TRBJ2-5 is a better fit for the DNA end. The CDR3 consists of 16 residues. Germline V gene data show CDR1 as MDHEN and CDR2 as SYDVKM. CDR3 in DNA: TGTGCCAGCAGTCCCAGGGGGGGGAGAAACCAAGAGACCCAGTACTTC. This codes for CASSPRGGRNQETQYF.

The chain couples TRBV4-1 to TRBJ1-2; D might be TRBD1 (6 bases). The CDR3 is made up of 14 amino acids. V lost 0 bases to trimming and J lost 4 bases, with 9 bases between them. Germline assignment: CDR1 MGHRA and CDR2 YSYEKL. The CDR3 protein is CASSQDQGIYGYTF. DNA of the CDR3: TGCGCCAGCAGCCAAGATCAGGGGATCTATGGCTACACCTTC.

On this clonotype: A single base separates this from a much larger clone, so it may be a read error. The J gene is TRBJ2-1, the V gene TRBV4-2, with 8 bases fitting TRBD2. After removal of 4 bases from V and 13 bases from J, the junction contained 15 bases not matched to a gene. CDR1 and CDR2 from the germline V gene are LGHNA and YNFKEQ. CDR3 size: 15 residues. The CDR3 region has the DNA TGTGCCAGCAGCCCACGGACTAGCAGTGGGGAGACCCAGTTCTTC. As protein: CASSPRTSSGETQFF.

This clonotype was seen more than once but under ten times. This chain connects TRBV7-2 to TRBJ2-2, with 9 nucleotides matching TRBD2. Trimming took 3 bases from V and 3 from J; bases not matched to a gene: 5. The CDR3 length is 16 residues. CDR1 and CDR2 (germline): SGHTA, FQGNSA. The CDR3 sequence is CASSLRGGRDTGELFF. As DNA, the CDR3 is TGTGCCAGCAGCTTGCGGGGGGGCCGAGACACCGGGGAGCTGTTTTTT. Together with reference TRBV7-2 and TRBJ2-2, the CDR3 gives the full variable domain: GAGVSQSPSNKVTEKGKDVELRCDPISGHTALYWYRQSLGQGLEFLIYFQGNSAPDKSGLPSDRFSAERTGGSVSTLTIQRTQQEDSAVYLCASSLRGGRDTGELFFGEGSRLTVL.

This clonotype has more than one count but fewer than ten. The chain joins TRBV29-1 to TRBJ1-2; D is unclear. The germline V gene encodes CDR1 SQVTM and CDR2 ANQGSEA. The CDR3 is 13 amino acids. The ends were cut back, 3 bases at V and 7 bases at J, with 15 bases in the middle. This CDR3 is CSVDQTGKGGYTF. CDR3 DNA sequence: TGCAGCGTTGACCAGACGGGGAAGGGTGGCTACACCTTC.

In its sample, this clonotype was seen many times. The V and J genes are TRBV29-1 and TRBJ2-1, with 9 positions matching TRBD2. CDR1 is SQVTM and CDR2 is ANQGSEA in the germline V gene. The J segment lost 9 bases and the V segment lost 7 bases, leaving 4 bases of the junction unmatched. This CDR3 has 11 amino acids. The chain's CDR3 is CSAWTSAEQFF. The CDR3, as DNA: TGCAGCGCCTGGACTAGCGCTGAGCAGTTCTTC.

The DNA of the CDR3 is TGTGCCAGCTCAAGGGTCAACAGGGAGAATCAGCCCCAGCATTTT. Its protein is CASSRVNRENQPQHF. The V call is TRBV18, the J call TRBJ1-5, with D maybe TRBD1 (6 bases). The CDR3 is 15 amino acids. The V end was cut by 5 bases, the J end by 4 bases, with 15 bases between. Germline V CDR1 and CDR2: KGHSH, LQKENI.

This clonotype was picked up a small number of times. The V call is TRBV5-1, the J call TRBJ2-3; perhaps TRBD2 as D (5 bases). Germline V gives CDR1 SGHRS, CDR2 YFSETQ. Between the trimmed V and J ends, which lost 0 bases and 3 bases, there was a span of 11 bases. CDR3 length: 15 residues. The CDR3, as DNA: TGCGCCAGCAGCTTGGTGGATAGGGAGACAGATACGCAGTATTTT. Its protein is CASSLVDRETDTQYF.

This chain uses TRBV5-1 with TRBJ2-3; the match to TRBD2 covers 14 bases. This CDR3 is 22 amino acids long. The germline gives CDR1 SGHRS, CDR2 YFSETQ. J was trimmed by 0 bases and V by 0 bases; bases with no gene match: 15. In DNA form, the CDR3 reads TGCGCCAGCAGCTTGGCCCCGGCCTTGGCCGGACTAGCGGGGGGTAGCACAGATACGCAGTATTTT. Translated, it gives CASSLAPALAGLAGGSTDTQYF.

The chain joins TRBV3-1 to TRBJ2-5, with D perhaps being TRBD1 or TRBD2 (5 bases each). The CDR3 length is 14 residues. The ends were cut back, 0 bases at V and 5 bases at J, with 10 bases in the middle. In germline, CDR1 is LGHDT, CDR2 YNNKEL (reference sequence). CDR3 in DNA: TGTGCCAGCAGCCAAGATCAGGGACGTGAGACCCAGTACTTC. Its translation: CASSQDQGRETQYF.

This clonotype was picked up one time. The chain has TRBV6-6 and TRBJ1-3; TRBD1 is a possible D gene (6 bases). Germline CDR1 is MNHNY and CDR2 is SVGAGI (reference sequence). V shed 5 bases and J shed 0 bases, with 11 bases lying between them. The CDR3 covers 15 residues. The CDR3 loop reads CASSQQGGSGNTIYF. The CDR3 DNA sequence: TGTGCCAGCAGTCAACAGGGCGGCTCTGGAAACACCATATATTTT.

The V and J genes are TRBV14 and TRBJ2-1; TRBD2 matches 10 bases. Losses at the gene ends were 1 base for V and 8 bases for J; bases not matched to a gene: 11. CDR3 length: 17 amino acids. Germline lookup yields CDR1 SGHDN and CDR2 FVKESK. CDR3 sequence (DNA): TGTGCCAGCAGCCAAGTCCTGCGAGCGGGGGGGCGCTATGAGCAGTTCTTC. It is translated as CASSQVLRAGGRYEQFF.

The rearrangement links TRBV6-5 to TRBJ2-5, with D perhaps matching TRBD2 (5 bases). This CDR3 region has 14 residues. V was shortened by 6 bases and J by 2 bases, with 13 bases between the two germline ends. CDR1 is MNHEY and CDR2 is SVGAGI in the germline V gene. The chain's CDR3 is CASSRQRSQETQYF. The CDR3 DNA follows: TGTGCCAGCAGCCGGCAGCGGAGTCAAGAGACCCAGTACTTC.

The CDR3 loop reads CASSQRRVAYSYNEQFF. CDR3 bases: TGTGCCAGCAGCCAGCGAAGGGTCGCGTATTCGTACAATGAGCAGTTCTTC. The genes are TRBV3-1 and TRBJ2-1; D not resolved. V gave up 3 bases and J gave up 4 bases, with 19 bases separating them. The CDR3 extends over 17 amino acids. Germline V gene lookup returns CDR1 LGHDT and CDR2 YNNKEL (reference sequence).

V gene TRBV5-1 combines with J gene TRBJ2-1, with TRBD1 matching over 7 bases. V lost 2 bases and J lost 8; bases outside the gene matches: 4. Germline-derived CDR1 and CDR2 are SGHRS and YFSETQ. The CDR3 consists of 13 residues. The CDR3: CASSFQGGDEQFF. CDR3 in DNA: TGCGCCAGCAGCTTCCAAGGGGGCGATGAGCAGTTCTTC. The full variable domain, completed using reference TRBV5-1 and TRBJ2-1, is KAGVTQTPRYLIKTRGQQVTLSCSPISGHRSVSWYQQTPGQGLQFLFEYFSETQRNKGNFPGRFSGRQFSNSRSEMNVSTLELGDSALYLCASSFQGGDEQFFGPGTRLTVL.